Below, 15 T cell receptor beta chains from the same sample are listed, as sequenced in a study of T cell responses to AZD1222 COVID-19 vaccine. Sequencing was performed with immunoSEQ multiplex PCR; in TCRdb, only in-frame clones are kept and a portion is missing. The sample lists around 120,000 clones; around 89% were seen once. This material consisted of peripheral blood, taken on day 0 of AZD1222 vaccination. The receptors were gathered from an adult in good health.

This sequence joins TRBV7-2 and TRBJ2-7; TRBD2 is a possible D gene (5 bases). CDR3 length: 15 amino acids. The germline V gene encodes CDR1 SGHTA and CDR2 FQGNSA. V was clipped by 2 bases and J by 0 bases, with 11 bases between them. The CDR3 reads CASSLPRGSSYEQYF. The CDR3 region has the DNA TGTGCCAGCAGCTTACCCCGTGGGAGCTCCTACGAGCAGTACTTC.

The chain carries TRBV3-1 (or the pseudogene TRBV3-2) and TRBJ2-2; D might be TRBD2 (7 bases). Germline CDR1 LGHDT, CDR2 YNNKEL (reference sequence). The ends were cut back, 0 bases at V and 6 bases at J, with 11 bases in the middle. This CDR3 is built from 15 residues. DNA of the CDR3: TGTGCCAGCAGCCAAGATGGGGGGGCCGCCGGGGAGCTGTTTTTT. Protein product: CASSQDGGAAGELFF.

The chain uses TRBV7-6 and TRBJ1-2, with D uncertain. The length of the CDR3 is 14 residues. Germline CDR1 reads SGHVS; CDR2 reads FNYEAQ. The germline V and J ends were trimmed by 5 bases and 4 bases, with 14 bases remaining between them. The CDR3 DNA sequence: TGTGCCAGCAGCGCTCAATCTGGGTCCTATGGCTACACCTTC. This encodes CASSAQSGSYGYTF.

CDR3 region: CSVLGPPRGELFF. The CDR3 DNA sequence: TGCAGCGTTCTGGGGCCACCTCGAGGAGAACTGTTTTTT. V and J are TRBV29-1 and TRBJ1-4; perhaps TRBD1 as D (5 bases). The CDR3 is 13 amino acids. Germline V gene lookup returns CDR1 SQVTM and CDR2 ANQGSEA. V was clipped by 5 bases and J by 12 bases, with 19 bases between them. Using reference TRBV29-1 and TRBJ1-4 for the parts outside the CDR3, the full variable domain is SAVISQKPSRDICQRGTSLTIQCQVDSQVTMMFWYRQQPGQSLTLIATANQGSEATYESGFVIDKFPISRPNLTFSTLTVSNMSPEDSSIYLCSVLGPPRGELFFGSGTQLSVL.

The chain recombines TRBV14 with TRBJ1-4; 8 nucleotides agree with TRBD1. The V gene's germline CDR1 is SGHDN and CDR2 FVKESK. The CDR3 extends over 16 amino acids. Trimming took 4 bases from V and 8 from J; bases not matched to a gene: 12. Here the CDR3 reads CASSRGSDRAHEKLFF. In nucleotides, the CDR3 is TGTGCCAGCAGCCGGGGATCGGACAGGGCGCACGAAAAACTGTTTTTT. Supplemented by reference TRBV14 and TRBJ1-4, the full variable domain reads EAGVTQFPSHSVIEKGQTVTLRCDPISGHDNLYWYRRVMGKEIKFLLHFVKESKQDESGMPNNRFLAERTGGTYSTLKVQPAELEDSGVYFCASSRGSDRAHEKLFFGSGTQLSVL.

V gene TRBV6-5 combines with J gene TRBJ2-7; D is unresolved. The CDR3 contains 15 residues. CDR1 and CDR2 (germline): MNHEY, SVGAGI. The germline V and J ends were trimmed by 2 bases and 6 bases, with 17 bases remaining between them. CDR3: CASSYRLGQLSEQYF. For the CDR3, the DNA is TGTGCCAGCAGTTACAGGCTCGGGCAACTTTCCGAGCAGTACTTC.

The V call is TRBV5-1, the J call TRBJ2-2, with a tentative D call TRBD1 (5 bases). Trimming stripped 3 bases from V and 1 base from J, with 10 bases between. The CDR3 consists of 15 residues. The germline V gene encodes CDR1 SGHRS and CDR2 YFSETQ. The CDR3 is CASSSTGKNTGELFF. For the CDR3, the DNA is TGCGCCAGCAGCTCAACAGGAAAGAACACCGGGGAGCTGTTTTTT.

The chain employs TRBV6-5 and TRBJ2-2; 8 bases match TRBD1. With 4 bases clipped from V and 3 bases from J, the junction kept 1 base outside the gene matches. Germline values: CDR1 MNHEY, CDR2 SVGAGI. This CDR3 spans 14 amino acids. The CDR3 DNA sequence: TGTGCCAGCAGTTGGGGACAGGACACCGGGGAGCTGTTTTTT. Translation gives CASSWGQDTGELFF.

This clone showed up just a few times. The chain links TRBV6-6 to TRBJ1-3; possible D gene TRBD1, 5 bases. V dropped 6 bases and J dropped 4 bases, with 13 bases sitting between them. The germline V gene encodes CDR1 MNHNY and CDR2 SVGAGI (reference sequence). The CDR3 is made up of 14 amino acids. The CDR3 coding sequence is TGTGCCAGCAGCCCCAGGGTGGCAGGAAACACCATATATTTT. It yields the protein CASSPRVAGNTIYF.

V and J are TRBV25-1 and TRBJ1-2; D is unclear. Germline lookup yields CDR1 MGHDK and CDR2 SYGVNS. V shed 3 bases and J shed 8 bases, with 7 bases lying between them. This CDR3 has 11 amino acids. In DNA form, the CDR3 reads TGTGCCAGCAGTGATCATCGGGGCTACACCTTC. This encodes CASSDHRGYTF.

This chain connects TRBV5-6 to TRBJ1-1; no clear D gene. With 0 bases removed from V and 4 bases from J, the gap between germline ends came to 10 bases. The CDR3 has 14 residues. Germline CDR1 is SGHDT and CDR2 is YYEEEE. The DNA of the CDR3 is TGTGCCAGCAGCTTGGACCCCTCGGGCACTGAAGCTTTCTTT. Its protein is CASSLDPSGTEAFF.

J is TRBJ2-5 and V is TRBV2; D remains ambiguous. Germline loops: CDR1 SNHLY, CDR2 FYNNEI. The CDR3 has 13 amino acids. Trimming took off 7 bases at V and 1 base at J, with 10 bases between the two ends. CDR3 loop: CASMSAPQETQYF. CDR3 nucleotides: TGTGCCAGCATGTCGGCGCCCCAAGAGACCCAGTACTTC. Full variable domain (remainder filled in from reference TRBV2 and TRBJ2-5): EPEVTQTPSHQVTQMGQEVILRCVPISNHLYFYWYRQILGQKVEFLVSFYNNEISEKSEIFDDQFSVERPDGSNFTLKIRSTKLEDSAMYFCASMSAPQETQYFGPGTRLLVL.

This clone has just a few counts. V and J are TRBV6-5 and TRBJ1-2, with TRBD1 matching over 7 bases. The CDR3 has 13 amino acids. CDR1 and CDR2 from the germline V gene are MNHEY and SVGAGI. V lost 4 bases, J lost 4 bases, and 3 bases stayed unmatched. The chain's CDR3 is CASSLSGGYGYTF. Here the CDR3 DNA reads TGTGCCAGCAGTTTGTCAGGGGGCTATGGCTACACCTTC.

The V call is TRBV19, the J call TRBJ2-7, with D tentatively TRBD1 or TRBD2 (5 bases each). Germline CDR1 LNHDA, CDR2 SQIVND (reference sequence). The CDR3 has 13 amino acids. V was pared by 1 base and J by 9 bases, with 13 bases between. The CDR3 DNA is TGTGCCAGTAGTATAGGAACAGGACGGGGGCAGTACTTC. Translating it yields CASSIGTGRGQYF.

V is TRBV2 and J is TRBJ1-6, with 7 bases identical to TRBD1. The trim removed 4 bases at V and 6 bases at J, leaving 0 bases unmatched. CDR3 length: 13 residues. Looked up from germline, CDR1 is SNHLY and CDR2 is FYNNEI. The CDR3 DNA reads TGTGCCAGCAGTGGGGACAGTAATTCACCCCTCCACTTT. It yields the protein CASSGDSNSPLHF.